Sequencing of this TCR beta chain was carried out in a study of cytomegalovirus exposure and HLA in healthy donors. The study's findings and limits: Certain indistinguishable V segments, among them TRBV6-2 and TRBV6-3, were excluded.

With 60 Vbeta and 13 Jbeta primers, the PCR was carried out. Sequencing used immunoSEQ multiplex PCR; TCRdb keeps in-frame clones, though not all of them. In the table there are roughly 54,000 clones, roughly 70% of which are singletons. V was shortened by 0 bases and J by 2 bases, with 5 bases between the two germline ends. The CDR3 extends over 13 amino acids. The germline CDR1 and CDR2 sequences are SGDLS and YYNGEE. This clone was observed a single time. The antigen remains undetermined. Other DNA sequences in this sample translate to the same CDR3. The receptor was derived from a woman aged 55-69 years in good health and CMV-seropositive. The sequenced material came from PBMCs. This chain connects TRBV9 to TRBJ1-1; D call uncertain. In DNA, the CDR3 is TGTGCCAGCAGCGTAGCGGTTAACACTGAAGCTTTCTTT. It is translated as CASSVAVNTEAFF.